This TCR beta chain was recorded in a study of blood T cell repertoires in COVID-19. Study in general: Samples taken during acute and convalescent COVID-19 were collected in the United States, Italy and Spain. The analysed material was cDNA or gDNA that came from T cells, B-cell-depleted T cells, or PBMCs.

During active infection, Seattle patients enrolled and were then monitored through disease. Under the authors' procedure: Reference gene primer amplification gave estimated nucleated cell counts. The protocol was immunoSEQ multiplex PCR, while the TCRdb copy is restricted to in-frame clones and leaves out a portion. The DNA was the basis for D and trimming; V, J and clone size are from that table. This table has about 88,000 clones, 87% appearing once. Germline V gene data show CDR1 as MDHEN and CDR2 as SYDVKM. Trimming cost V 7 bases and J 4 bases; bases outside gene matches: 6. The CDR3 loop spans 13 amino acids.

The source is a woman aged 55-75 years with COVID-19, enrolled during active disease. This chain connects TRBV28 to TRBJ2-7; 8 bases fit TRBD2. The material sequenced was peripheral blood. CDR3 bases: TGTGCCAGCATCCGGGGGGGAGGGTACGAGCAGTACTTC. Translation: CASIRGGGYEQYF.